This paragraph reports one T cell receptor beta chain. The target antigen is unknown. The sample is drawn from a study of cytomegalovirus exposure and HLA in healthy donors. Study summary: The 130 or so validation repertoires, a later analysis reported, used the same platform as the roughly 610 first-cohort repertoires. Study results and limitations: Published work reported that the classifier diagnosed cytomegalovirus status with high specificity and sensitivity.

The CDR3 contains 13 residues. Germline CDR1 MDHEN, CDR2 SYDVKM. Trimming pared 7 bases from V and 4 bases from J, leaving 11 bases between. Method: immunoSEQ multiplex PCR; TCRdb's copy keeps in-frame clones and lacks some. The sample has 68,000 or so clones; roughly 96% are singletons. What was sequenced was PBMCs. The clonotype comes from a man younger than 30 in good health and CMV-seronegative. The chain carries TRBV28 and TRBJ1-5, with D unresolved. The CDR3 nucleotides are TGTGCCAGCACCAACCAGTTTAATCAGCCCCAGCATTTT. Amino acid sequence: CASTNQFNQPQHF. The whole variable domain, filled in from reference TRBV28 and TRBJ1-5, reads DVKVTQSSRYLVKRTGEKVFLECVQDMDHENMFWYRQDPGLGLRLIYFSYDVKMKEKGDIPEGYSVSREKKERFSLILESASTNQTSMYLCASTNQFNQPQHFGDGTRLSIL.